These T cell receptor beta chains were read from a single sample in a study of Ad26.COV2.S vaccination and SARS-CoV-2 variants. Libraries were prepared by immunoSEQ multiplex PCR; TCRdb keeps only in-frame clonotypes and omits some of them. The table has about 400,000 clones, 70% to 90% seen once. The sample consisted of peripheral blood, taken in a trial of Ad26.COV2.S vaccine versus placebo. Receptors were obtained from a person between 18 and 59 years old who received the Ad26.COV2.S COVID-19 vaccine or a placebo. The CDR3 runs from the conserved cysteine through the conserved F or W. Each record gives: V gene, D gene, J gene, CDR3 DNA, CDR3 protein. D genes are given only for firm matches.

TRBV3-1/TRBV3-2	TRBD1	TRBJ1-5	TGTGCCAGCAGCCAAACAGGGGGCAATCAGCCCCAGCATTTT	CASSQTGGNQPQHF
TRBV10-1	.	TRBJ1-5	TGCGCCAGCAGTGAGTCGATTCAGGGGAATCAGCCCCAGCATTTT	CASSESIQGNQPQHF
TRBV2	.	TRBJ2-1	TGTGCCAGCAGCTCCTTTGGGCTGGACAATGAGCAGTTCTTC	CASSSFGLDNEQFF
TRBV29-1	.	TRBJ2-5	TGCAGCGTTGAAGGGTACCAAGAGACCCAGTACTTC	CSVEGYQETQYF
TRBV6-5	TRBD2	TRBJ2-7	TGTGCCAGCAGTTACTTTGCTAGCGGCTACGAGCAGTACTTC	CASSYFASGYEQYF
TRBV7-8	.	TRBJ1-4	TGTGCCAGCAGCTTAGGACCCCTTGAAAAACTGTTTTTT	CASSLGPLEKLFF
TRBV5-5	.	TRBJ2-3	TGTGCCAGCAGCTTTGCGGGGAGAGCATTTAGCACAGATACGCAGTATTTT	CASSFAGRAFSTDTQYF
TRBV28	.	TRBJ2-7	TGTGCCAGCAGTTTCCCGGGAGACTACGAGCAGTACTTC	CASSFPGDYEQYF
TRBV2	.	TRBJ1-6	TGTGCCAGCTCCCCTCGTTCGGGTAGTAATTCACCCCTCCACTTT	CASSPRSGSNSPLHF
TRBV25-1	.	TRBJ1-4	TGTGCCAGCAGTGAGTCCGAATGGGGGCTTGGCGAAAAACTGTTTTTT	CASSESEWGLGEKLFF
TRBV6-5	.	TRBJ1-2	TGTGCCAGCATGAGGGGAGACGGCTACACCTTC	CASMRGDGYTF